The clone carrying this TCR beta chain was counted once. The antigen is not known. 13 Jbeta primers and 60 Vbeta primers were used for the PCR. Data came from immunoSEQ multiplex PCR; TCRdb stores just in-frame clones and leaves some out. The sample includes about 190,000 clones, 60% to 80% of them seen just once. This entry is derived from a study of cytomegalovirus exposure and HLA in healthy donors. Regarding the study as a whole: The number of N-insertions in an Asian-associated ancestry cluster was reportedly below the roughly 660-donor mean in a later analysis. According to an earlier analysis, most TCR beta V segments yielded productive rearrangements about 87% or about 30% of the time. In a later analysis, TCR beta V- and J-gene trimming was associated with a missense DCLRE1C variant.

Trimming pared 0 bases from V and 4 bases from J, leaving 5 bases between. Germline V CDR1 and CDR2: MNHNY, SVGAGI (reference sequence). The CDR3 loop spans 13 amino acids. This receptor was taken from a woman under 30 in good health and CMV-seronegative. The sample comprised PBMCs. This rearrangement joins TRBV6-6 to TRBJ2-3; no firm D call. CDR3 loop: CASSYSHPDTQYF. The CDR3 DNA reads as TGTGCCAGCAGTTACTCCCATCCAGATACGCAGTATTTT.